The T cell receptor (beta chain) described here comes from a study of spatial heterogeneity in lung cancer (dated 2019 in TCRdb). About the study as a whole: Donors were under 95 patients with early-stage, untreated non-small cell lung cancer from the lung TRACERx cohort. Follow-up PBMC samples were sequenced whenever available, with a median time to follow-up of approximately 2 years after resection. More beta-chain than alpha-chain transcripts were consistently detected, likely reflecting higher beta-chain transcript abundance. In the raw uncorrected reads, each unique combination of TCR and UMI appeared on average more than ten times. The study quantitatively compared TCR alpha and beta repertoires across multiple tumor regions, matched nontumor lung and blood in non-small cell lung cancer. Nonsynonymous mutation counts, determined by whole-exome sequencing of tumor tissue, were related to features of the TCR repertoire. At surgery, both alpha and beta chains were TCR-sequenced in roughly 200 tumor regions, about 64 matched nontumor lung samples and just over 55 PBMC samples.

Here is what the overall study found, with its caveats: Ubiquitous expanded tumor TCRs were found in blood more often at tumor resection than at routine follow-up. Additional single-cell paired TCR alpha and beta sequencing was considered necessary to confirm, at a functional level, the hypothesis that regional TCRs recognize regional mutations. Only roughly 14 patients were included in comparisons of baseline and follow-up blood repertoires.

V is reduced by 5 bases and J by 4 bases, leaving a spacing of 17 bases between them. The CDR3 holds 15 amino acids from the cysteine to the phenylalanine. Only the CDR3 DNA stays, 45 bases, in frame from base 1. The sample's time point label is to be understood as: blood at routine non-recurrence follow-up after resection. For TCR sequencing, whole RNA was extracted from tumor and nontumor lung tissue, or from cryopreserved PBMC samples, and no cell sorting was done. A patient was chosen for TCR sequencing only when enough RNA was available from at least two tumor regions. With regard to this clonotype: The antigen it binds to is not known. No base qualities exist here, and no much larger clone lies one base off it.

Library preparation employed 5' RACE. Instrument on record: NextSeq 500. To allow correction of PCR and sequencing errors, the TCR library protocol tagged every TCR cDNA molecule with a unique molecular identifier. The authors' pipeline ran thus. Decombinator tools were used for TCR identification, UMI-based error correction and CDR3 extraction. Expanded TCRs were defined as those above a frequency of 2 per 1,000, corresponding to the top 1% of the tumor frequency distribution. Renyi diversity was computed with the R vegan package after each repertoire had been subsampled 100 times to 5,000 TCRs. To build CDR3 similarity networks, amino acid triplet string-kernel similarity was used, and CDR3s were connected when their pairwise similarity was above 0.82. Using fastp at Q25 and MiXCR, TCRdb reprocessed the public reads and kept productive beta chains. All rows with the same CDR3 protein become a single entry with the most common DNA and genes. The V and J calls, along with clone size, are taken from TCRdb and not from the paper's own processing. Present in this sample are around 110,000 distinct CDR3 sequences, approximately 12% of which were seen just once. The ten largest clones take up around 16% of the sample.

The chain is made from TRBV12-3 or TRBV12-4 and TRBJ1-2; D gene: possibly TRBD1, on 5 matching bases. Sequences were derived from PBMCs, sampled at follow-up. The source of this sequence is a male donor with early-stage non-small cell lung cancer. The CDR3 in this case is CASSPTGGSSYGYTF. The DNA sequence is as follows: TGTGCCAGCAGTCCGACGGGGGGATCCAGCTATGGCTACACCTTC.